These 9 T cell receptor beta chains were all obtained from the same sample, sequenced in a study of PD-L1 blockade in urothelial cancer. Time point noted: pretreatment peripheral blood. The repertoire was sequenced with immunoSEQ multiplex PCR; TCRdb's copy has only in-frame clones and lacks some. The sample includes roughly 63,000 clones, about four fifths of them seen just once. The starting material was PBMCs, obtained around atezolizumab (anti-PD-L1) treatment. The receptors were sampled from a man aged 70 or older with urothelial cancer.

This clone was detected only a few times. V gene TRBV18 combines with J gene TRBJ2-3; 11 positions match TRBD2. Trimming at V came to 3 bases and at J to 6 bases, leaving 8 bases not matched to a gene. The germline V gene encodes CDR1 KGHSH and CDR2 LQKENI. The CDR3 has 16 amino acids. CDR3: CASSPAVLAGVDTQYF. The CDR3 DNA sequence: TGTGCCAGCTCACCCGCGGTACTAGCGGGAGTGGATACGCAGTATTTT.

This rearrangement joins TRBV7-2 to TRBJ1-2, with D unclear. The ends were cut back, 3 bases at V and 7 bases at J, with 12 bases in the middle. CDR1 and CDR2 (germline): SGHTA, FQGNSA. The CDR3 has 13 amino acids. The CDR3 here is CASSLSPTSGYTF. The CDR3 DNA sequence: TGTGCCAGCAGCTTGAGCCCCACGAGTGGCTACACCTTC.

The chain employs TRBV10-3 and TRBJ2-3; possibly TRBD1 for D (5 bases). CDR3 length equals 14 residues. Germline CDR1 and CDR2: ENHRY and SYGVKD. V lost 6 bases to trimming and J lost 0 bases, with 10 bases between them. The CDR3 nucleotides read TGTGCCATCAGCACAGGATCCAGCACAGATACGCAGTATTTT. This translates into CAISTGSSTDTQYF.

The chain is built from TRBV7-9 and TRBJ2-7; 7 nucleotides match TRBD2. The V segment lost 5 bases and the J segment 0 bases; nucleotides outside the gene matches: 16. The length of the CDR3 is 18 residues. Germline CDR1 reads SEHNR; CDR2 reads FQNEAQ (reference sequence). Here the CDR3 reads CASSAGLWASGTSYEQYF. Written as DNA, the CDR3 is TGTGCCAGCAGCGCGGGGCTTTGGGCTAGCGGTACCTCCTACGAGCAGTACTTC.

This chain joins TRBV1 and TRBJ2-3; no DNA check was done on the table's D call, TRBD2. TRBV1 is noted as a pseudogene. This CDR3 region has 16 residues. The chain's CDR3 is CTSNLFTSPRTDTQYF. The CDR3 nucleotides read TGCACCAGCAACCTATTCACCTCTCCTCGCACAGATACGCAGTATTTT.

The chain uses TRBV10-3 and TRBJ2-5; tentatively, D is TRBD2 (5 bases). V lost 2 bases, J lost 0 bases, and 7 bases lay in between. This CDR3 spans 14 amino acids. Per germline, CDR1 ENHRY and CDR2 SYGVKD. CDR3 sequence (DNA): TGTGCCATCAGTGAGGCGGGTTACCAAGAGACCCAGTACTTC. It specifies CAISEAGYQETQYF.

The gene calls are TRBV5-1 and TRBJ1-1; 7 bases match TRBD1. The V gene's germline CDR1 is SGHRS and CDR2 YFSETQ. The V segment lost 3 bases and the J segment 7 bases; nucleotides outside the gene matches: 9. The CDR3 is 14 amino acids. This CDR3 reads CASSSGGSTDEAFF. The CDR3 DNA is TGCGCCAGCAGCTCAGGGGGGAGCACGGATGAAGCTTTCTTT.

J is TRBJ1-5 and V is TRBV4-3; D remains unclear. The CDR3 sequence is 15 residues long. Germline V gene lookup returns CDR1 LGHNA and CDR2 YSLEER. V shed 0 bases and J shed 4 bases, with 10 bases lying between them. The CDR3, as DNA: TGCGCCAGCAGCCAAGATGCAGGCATTAATCAGCCCCAGCATTTT. Protein: CASSQDAGINQPQHF.

The CDR3 loop is CASSYSNFADTQYF. The DNA for the CDR3 is TGTGCCAGCAGTTACTCGAACTTCGCAGATACGCAGTATTTT. V is TRBV6-5 and J is TRBJ2-3; D not resolved. The CDR3 totals 14 residues. The germline CDR1 and CDR2 sequences are MNHEY and SVGAGI. V was cut by 0 bases and J by 4 bases, with 8 bases left in between.